This T cell receptor (beta chain) stems from a study of PD-L1 blockade in urothelial cancer. Time point: peripheral blood 6 weeks after treatment start. Samples spanned pretreatment and treatment, with 1 to 8 time points per patient. Assay used: immunoSEQ multiplex PCR; TCRdb lists only in-frame clones, some missing. The sample shows roughly 100,000 clones, roughly 83% of them seen only once. This clone was detected only once. The receptor was derived from a man aged 70-80 years with urothelial cancer. The specimen was PBMCs, collected around atezolizumab (anti-PD-L1) treatment.

The DNA of the CDR3 is TGTGCCACCAGCAGAGGGTCGCCCGGGGGACTAACCCATGGCTACACCTTC. Residues: CATSRGSPGGLTHGYTF. This chain links TRBV15 with TRBJ1-2, with a weak D call TRBD1 (5 bases). This CDR3 has 17 residues. Per the germline V gene, CDR1 is LNHNV and CDR2 is YYDKDF (reference sequence). Trimming pared 1 base from V and 6 bases from J, leaving 21 bases between.